This TCR beta chain was profiled in a study of blood T cell repertoires in COVID-19. Looking at the study overall: From the United States, Italy and Spain came samples of acute and convalescent COVID-19. T cells, B-cell-depleted T cells, or PBMCs provided the cDNA or gDNA that served as material.

The germline V gene has CDR1 LGHDT and CDR2 YNNKEL (reference sequence). CDR3 length: 13 amino acids. Trimming stripped 5 bases from V and 4 bases from J, with 11 bases between. Per the authors' pipeline: Amplified reference gene primers provided the basis for estimating nucleated cell counts. This table comes from immunoSEQ multiplex PCR, and its TCRdb copy is limited to in-frame clones, with some not included. The D gene and trimming were derived from the DNA, and the V and J assignments and clone size from that table. Among about 97,000 clones listed, approximately 91% were seen once. The V and J genes are TRBV3-1 (or the pseudogene TRBV3-2) and TRBJ1-1, with D perhaps matching TRBD1 (5 bases). The sequencing input was peripheral blood. The TCR comes from a man aged 18 to 30 with acute or convalescent COVID-19. For the CDR3, the DNA is TGTGCCAGCAGCGACGGGGGGGGCACTGAAGCTTTCTTT. This encodes CASSDGGGTEAFF.